This T cell receptor beta chain was captured by sequencing in a study of OX40 agonist ivuxolimab in advanced cancers. For the study in its entirety: Ivuxolimab was a fully human IgG2 agonistic monoclonal antibody targeting the costimulatory receptor OX40 (CD134). Intravenous ivuxolimab was administered to patients every 2 weeks at six dose levels: 0.01, 0.1, 0.3, 1.5, 3 and 10 mg/kg. Of the approximately 50 dose-escalation patients, hepatocellular carcinoma was present in about 20, melanoma in about 15, renal cell carcinoma in 9 and head and neck cancer in 9. In the dose-escalation cohort, roughly 80% of patients were male, and the mean age was approximately 64 years, with a range of roughly 20 to 79. Patients were allowed to have had prior anti-PD-1, anti-PD-L1 or anti-CTLA-4 therapy, and less than 45% of the dose-escalation patients had previously received checkpoint inhibitors. Three dose-escalation patients achieved partial responses, one with hepatocellular carcinoma and two with cutaneous melanoma. The purpose of peripheral TCRbeta sequencing was to test whether ivuxolimab changed TCR sequence diversity and led to clonal T-cell expansion. The paper reports the monotherapy dose-escalation portion (N of about 56 patients) of the phase I ivuxolimab trial. Overall study outcomes, separate from this receptor: At doses of 0.1 to 3.0 mg/kg, clonal expansion of both CD4+ and CD8+ T cells in blood was seen between baseline and week 6. Which antigens the clonally expanded peripheral T cells were specific for was not determined. After ivuxolimab, CD8+ T cells had more expanded clones than CD4+ T cells on average. Low levels of normalized T-cell clonal expansion were also seen in some patients who did not respond. In the 0.1-3.0 mg/kg groups, partial responders had among the lowest normalized peripheral clonal expansion, particularly in CD8+ T cells.

Genomic DNA was isolated from the sorted cells so that the TCRbeta CDR3 region could be sequenced. The immunoSEQ Assay was used to sequence the TCRbeta CDR3 regions. Imported from immuneACCESS, the table was reduced by TCRdb to in-frame sequences with V and J called. These copies leave out some clones; in studies compared against another copy, an unresolved V gene accounts for under half, and the cause of the remainder is not known. Counted in this sample were around 150,000 clones; about nine tenths of them appeared once. The ten largest clones represent around 1% of the sample. CDR1 and CDR2, per the germline V gene, are LGHNA and YSLEER. The CDR3 goes from the cysteine to the phenylalanine over 14 residues. The sequence is cut down to CDR3 DNA, 42 bases in frame from base 1. V and J are trimmed by 3 bases and 0 bases, and the gene matches miss 2 bases of the junction. On this clone itself: What this receptor recognizes is not known. No quality values exist for individual bases; no much larger clone is one base distant.

Patients with autoimmune disease history or receiving systemic immunosuppression were excluded from the trial. Peripheral blood for TCR sequencing was collected from all dose cohorts at baseline, on cycle 4 day 1, and on cycle 7 day 1. Samples came from an open-label, multicenter, first-in-human phase I dose-escalation trial of ivuxolimab. Adults with locally advanced or metastatic melanoma, renal cell carcinoma, hepatocellular carcinoma or head and neck squamous cell carcinoma were enrolled in the trial. CD4+ and CD8+ T cells were sorted separately from peripheral blood before TCR sequencing. The TCR originated in an adult with an advanced solid tumor such as melanoma, head and neck, liver or kidney cancer. This material consisted of CD4+ or CD8+ T cells sorted from blood, taken in a trial of the OX40 agonist ivuxolimab. The V gene is TRBV4-3 and the J gene is TRBJ2-7, and TRBD1 matches 7 of the central bases. The bases are TGCGCCAGCAGCCACCGACAGGGCTCCTACGAGCAGTACTTC. Translation gives CASSHRQGSYEQYF.